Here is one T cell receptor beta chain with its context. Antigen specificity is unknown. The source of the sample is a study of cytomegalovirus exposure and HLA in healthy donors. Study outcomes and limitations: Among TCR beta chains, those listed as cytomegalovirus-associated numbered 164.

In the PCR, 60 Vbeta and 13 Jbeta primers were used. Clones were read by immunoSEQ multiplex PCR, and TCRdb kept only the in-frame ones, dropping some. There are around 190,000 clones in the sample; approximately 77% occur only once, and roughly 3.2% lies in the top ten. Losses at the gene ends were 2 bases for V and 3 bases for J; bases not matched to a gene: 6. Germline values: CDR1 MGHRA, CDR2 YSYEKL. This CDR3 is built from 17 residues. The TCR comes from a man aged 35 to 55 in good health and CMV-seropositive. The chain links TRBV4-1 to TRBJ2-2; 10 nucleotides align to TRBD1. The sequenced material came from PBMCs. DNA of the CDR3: TGCGCCAGCAGCCAACCAGAGGGGACAGGGGACACCGGGGAGCTGTTTTTT. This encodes CASSQPEGTGDTGELFF.